Sequencing of this T cell receptor (beta chain) was carried out in a study of cytomegalovirus exposure and HLA in healthy donors. Across the study: Later, an analysis reported that the 120 or so validation repertoires had used the same platform as the 500 to 800 first-cohort repertoires. The study, taken as a whole, reports: In vitro, a few CMV-associated chains proved specific for CMV antigens. Rarity marked most TCR sequences, yet some public TCRs occurred in many donors. The investigators catalogued some 160 TCR beta chains as cytomegalovirus-associated.

The CDR3 is 16 amino acids. The trim removed 6 bases at V and 8 bases at J, leaving 16 bases unmatched. Per the germline V gene, CDR1 is SQVTM and CDR2 is ANQGSEA. Measured with immunoSEQ multiplex PCR; TCRdb has only the in-frame clones, and not every one. This table holds fewer than 150,000 clones, around 90% found once. In the case of this clone: Its antigen is undetermined.

The rearrangement links TRBV29-1 to TRBJ1-6; 7 bases are shared with TRBD1. The TCR was taken from a man aged 18 to 29 in good health and CMV-seropositive. Sample: PBMCs. DNA for the CDR3: TGCAGCGTCCCACCCACTGGGGGCAGGGGGGATTCACCCCTCCACTTT. This sequence encodes CSVPPTGGRGDSPLHF.